Following are 15 T cell receptor beta chains from one sample sequenced in a study of Graves' ophthalmopathy and Graves' hyperthyroidism (dated 2018 in TCRdb). This sample was sequenced with an Illumina HiSeq 2000. For repertoire sequencing, the TCR beta CDR3 regions were amplified from RNA transcripts. HTBI primers and the Qiagen OneStep RT-PCR kit were used in a first-round RT-PCR, which was followed by a second-round multiplex PCR, size selection and purification. TCRdb reprocessing: public reads trimmed at Q25 with fastp, clones called with MiXCR, in-frame beta chains kept. All rows with the same CDR3 protein become a single entry with the most common DNA and genes. The sample has a few hundred thousand distinct CDR3 sequences on record, about 22% of them singletons. The ten largest make up roughly 44% of the sample. Material: peripheral blood. Receptors originate from a woman aged 50 to 60 with Graves' ophthalmopathy. Donor details come from another sample of the same person, matched by shared clones.

To note about this clonotype: A much larger clone differs by one base, so this may be a read error. V gene TRBV29-1 combines with J gene TRBJ1-1; D possibly corresponds to TRBD1 (6 bases). V was trimmed by 4 bases and J by 6 bases, leaving 15 bases between them. Germline lookup yields CDR1 SQVTM and CDR2 ANQGSEA. This CDR3 is built from 13 residues. The CDR3 protein is CSVGVGARAEAFF. The CDR3 DNA reads TGCAGCGTTGGAGTGGGGGCAAGGGCTGAAGCTTTCTTT.

This clonotype has a count of ten or more. CDR3 sequence: CASSGGGVGYTF. As DNA, the CDR3 is TGTGCCAGCAGTGGGGGTGGGGTAGGCTACACCTTC. The genes are TRBV28 and TRBJ1-2; D is perhaps TRBD1 (5 bases). The CDR3 is 12 amino acids. CDR1 is MDHEN, CDR2 SYDVKM, per germline. Deletions cut 5 bases from V and 8 bases from J, with 12 bases between.

The V and J genes are TRBV6-1 and TRBJ1-2, with D hard to call. Trimming left V 6 bases short and J 2 bases short, with 13 bases between. The CDR3 covers 14 residues. Germline values: CDR1 MNHNS, CDR2 SASEGT. The CDR3 sequence is CASSRTDGNYGYTF. The CDR3 nucleotides are TGTGCCAGCAGCAGGACTGATGGAAACTATGGCTACACCTTC.

V and J are TRBV18 and TRBJ2-7; D may be TRBD2 (6 bases). Germline loops: CDR1 KGHSH, CDR2 LQKENI. Trimming shortened V by 3 bases and J by 5 bases, and 11 bases separated the two germline ends. The CDR3 is 13 residues long. CDR3 in DNA: TGTGCCAGCTCACCGGGGGGTATCGACGAGCAGTACTTC. Protein product: CASSPGGIDEQYF.

This clonotype was detected ten times or more. The genes are TRBV19 and TRBJ2-7; 14 nucleotides align to TRBD2. V shed 1 base, J shed 5 bases, and the junction held 1 base outside the gene matches. The CDR3 has 15 amino acids. Per germline, CDR1 LNHDA and CDR2 SQIVND (reference sequence). CDR3 nucleotide sequence: TGTGCCAGTAGTATAGGGGGACTAGCGGGAGACGAGCAGTACTTC. It yields the protein CASSIGGLAGDEQYF.

The chain joins TRBV11-1 to TRBJ2-3; possible D gene TRBD2, 6 bases. V was pared by 0 bases and J by 4 bases, with 14 bases between. Germline V gives CDR1 SGHAT, CDR2 FQDESV (reference sequence). The CDR3 sequence is 16 residues long. CDR3 coding DNA: TGTGCCAGCAGCTTAGCATCAGGTGGGGACTCAGATACGCAGTATTTT. Translating it yields CASSLASGGDSDTQYF.

In the case of this clonotype: One base away lies a much larger clone, so this may be a sequencing read error. No DNA is shown, since the ends of the CDR3 on it are uncertain; the CDR3 is the one TCRdb lists. The chain couples TRBV5-1 to TRBJ1-1. The CDR3 spans 15 amino acids, including both terminal residues. Germline values: CDR1 SGHRS, CDR2 YFSETQ. CDR3 amino acids: CASSLDWGLGTEASF.

This clonotype has ten or more counts. The chain carries TRBV7-3 and TRBJ2-7; TRBD1 matches at 8 bases. The germline CDR1 and CDR2 sequences are SGHTA and FQGTGA. The CDR3 is 15 residues long. With V trimmed by 5 bases and J by 4 bases, 10 bases remained unmatched. The CDR3 coding sequence is TGTGCCAGCAGCCCCGAGCCAGGGGGCGGATACGAGCAGTACTTC. Translation: CASSPEPGGGYEQYF.

This clonotype has ten or more counts. An end of the junction differs from the germline gene, which may be a read error. The chain links TRBV30 to TRBJ2-7, with D unresolved. Germline CDR1 GTSNPN, CDR2 SVGIG (reference sequence). The CDR3 is 11 amino acids. The CDR3 spells CTWTDGYEQYF. The DNA of the CDR3 is TGTACCTGGACGGACGGCTACGAGCAGTACTTC.

This sequence joins TRBV24-1 and TRBJ2-5; 7 bases map to TRBD1. The CDR3 sequence is 13 residues long. V dropped 3 bases and J dropped 5; count of bases not matched to a gene: 2. Germline V lookup: CDR1 KGHDR, CDR2 SFDVKD. The CDR3 bases are TGTGCCACCAGTGATCGGGACAGTGAGACCCAGTACTTC. Residues: CATSDRDSETQYF.

Worth noting for this clonotype: This may be a read error, as it is one base from a much larger clone. The chain uses TRBV7-3 and TRBJ2-2, with D possibly being TRBD1 or TRBD2 (5 bases each). Trimming removed 6 bases from V and 4 bases from J, with 15 bases in between. CDR1 is SGHTA and CDR2 is FQGTGA in the germline V gene. The length of the CDR3 is 15 residues. Here the CDR3 reads CASSSGWGTTGELFF. The CDR3 DNA reads as TGTGCCAGCAGTTCTGGGTGGGGGACCACCGGGGAGCTGTTTTTT.

This clonotype was counted at least ten times. This rearrangement joins TRBV19 to TRBJ2-2, with 9 bases identical to TRBD2. Germline values: CDR1 LNHDA, CDR2 SQIVND (reference sequence). This CDR3 is 17 amino acids long. V lost 4 bases and J lost 6; bases outside the gene matches: 12. The CDR3 loop is CASSRDSGSGVPGELFF. The CDR3 DNA follows: TGTGCCAGTAGTAGGGATAGCGGGAGCGGTGTACCCGGGGAGCTGTTTTTT.

There are many counts of this clonotype. This chain links TRBV5-1 with TRBJ2-7; maybe TRBD1 (6 bases). The V end was cut by 0 bases, the J end by 4 bases, with 11 bases between. Germline V lookup: CDR1 SGHRS, CDR2 YFSETQ. CDR3 length: 14 amino acids. This CDR3 reads CASSLGRGVYEQYF. In nucleotides, the CDR3 is TGCGCCAGCAGCTTGGGCAGGGGCGTATACGAGCAGTACTTC.

This clonotype has at least ten counts. The chain links TRBV7-8 to TRBJ1-2; D unclear. The CDR3 length is 15 residues. Germline V gives CDR1 SGHVS, CDR2 FQNEAQ. Between the trimmed V and J ends, which lost 5 bases and 3 bases, there was a span of 16 bases. In DNA form, the CDR3 reads TGTGCCAGCAGCCCCGGGTATACAGAGGACTATGGCTACACCTTC. It codes for CASSPGYTEDYGYTF.

The chain uses TRBV5-1 and TRBJ2-6; D remains ambiguous. CDR3 length: 17 residues. Germline V CDR1 and CDR2: SGHRS, YFSETQ. V gave up 0 bases and J gave up 4 bases, with 14 bases separating them. This chain's CDR3 is CASSLAYLGGGANVLTF. The CDR3 DNA sequence: TGCGCCAGCAGCTTGGCCTATTTGGGTGGCGGGGCCAACGTCCTGACTTTC.